The 21 T cell receptor beta chains in this list originate from one sample, sequenced in a study of shared clonotypes between healthy human individuals. The method was immunoSEQ multiplex PCR; TCRdb's version includes in-frame clones alone and lacks a portion of them. This sample carries roughly 2.4 million clones, roughly 95% of them seen once, and the ten largest clones take approximately 0.13%. Sequencing was done on a sample of naive CD4+ T cells sorted from blood. Regarding subset: CD45RA+ positively selected. Receptor source: a young man in good health.

The chain employs TRBV15 and TRBJ2-6; D call uncertain. CDR3 size: 14 residues. Trimming left V 8 bases short and J 0 bases short, with 8 bases between. Germline V CDR1 and CDR2: LNHNV, YYDKDF (reference sequence). The CDR3 loop is CATQSFSGANVLTF. In nucleotides, the CDR3 is TGTGCCACCCAGTCCTTCTCTGGGGCCAACGTCCTGACTTTC.

The V and J genes are TRBV10-3 and TRBJ2-1; D perhaps matches TRBD2 (5 bases). The CDR3 spans 15 residues. Trimming took off 0 bases at V and 9 bases at J, with 15 bases between the two ends. Germline values: CDR1 ENHRY, CDR2 SYGVKD. The DNA of the CDR3 is TGTGCCATCAGTGAGTCGAGGGCGATGGCGAGTGAGCAGTTCTTC. As protein: CAISESRAMASEQFF.

On this clone: In the same sample, other DNA sequences code for this CDR3. V usage is TRBV6-1 and J usage is TRBJ1-4; D is possibly TRBD1 (5 bases). The CDR3 loop spans 13 amino acids. V was pared by 6 bases and J by 5 bases, with 10 bases between. Germline-derived CDR1 and CDR2 are MNHNS and SASEGT. Here the CDR3 reads CASRRGGNEKLFF. The DNA for the CDR3 is TGTGCCAGCAGGCGTGGGGGGAATGAAAAACTGTTTTTT.

The chain carries TRBV18 and TRBJ1-1; 9 nucleotides match TRBD1. CDR1 is KGHSH, CDR2 LQKENI, per germline. J lost 3 bases, V lost 3 bases, and 8 bases had no gene match. The CDR3 contains 16 residues. The CDR3 sequence is CASSPGTGKGDTEAFF. The CDR3 nucleotides read TGTGCCAGCTCACCCGGGACAGGGAAGGGAGACACTGAAGCTTTCTTT. Looking up the rest from reference TRBV18 and TRBJ1-1 gives the full variable domain: NAGVMQNPRHLVRRRGQEARLRCSPMKGHSHVYWYRQLPEEGLKFMVYLQKENIIDESGMPKERFSAEFPKEGPSILRIQQVVRGDSAAYFCASSPGTGKGDTEAFFGQGTRLTVV.

CDR3 DNA: TGTGCCAGCAGTTACTCAGGCAGACCGAACTACGAGCAGTACTTC. Translation gives CASSYSGRPNYEQYF. The chain recombines TRBV6-5 with TRBJ2-7; no definite D call. The CDR3 length is 15 residues. V was shortened by 0 bases and J by 3 bases, with 12 bases between the two germline ends. Germline loops: CDR1 MNHEY, CDR2 SVGAGI.

The V call is TRBV4-1, the J call TRBJ1-4; D is perhaps TRBD1 (6 bases). Germline V gene sequence: CDR1 MGHRA, CDR2 YSYEKL. V was pared by 5 bases and J by 0 bases, with 16 bases between. The CDR3 totals 17 residues. CDR3 nucleotide sequence: TGCGCCAGCAGCTCCCGTTCAGGGGTTGCAACTAATGAAAAACTGTTTTTT. It translates to CASSSRSGVATNEKLFF.

This chain uses TRBV2 with TRBJ1-1; D possibly corresponds to TRBD1 (6 bases). The germline V gene encodes CDR1 SNHLY and CDR2 FYNNEI. V lost 6 bases and J lost 0, with 11 bases in between. This CDR3 spans 14 amino acids. The CDR3 here is CASRETGLNTEAFF. The CDR3 coding sequence is TGTGCCAGCAGGGAGACAGGACTGAACACTGAAGCTTTCTTT.

This chain connects TRBV30 to TRBJ2-3; no clear D gene. Trimming left V 6 bases short and J 0 bases short, with 16 bases between. Per germline, CDR1 GTSNPN and CDR2 SVGIG (reference sequence). This CDR3 is 15 amino acids long. The CDR3 reads CACSSGPPSTDTQYF. The CDR3 DNA reads TGTGCCTGCTCTAGTGGTCCCCCAAGCACAGATACGCAGTATTTT.

J is TRBJ2-7 and V is TRBV7-2; 8 nucleotides agree with TRBD2. Germline V gives CDR1 SGHTA, CDR2 FQGNSA. Trimming at V came to 4 bases and at J to 6 bases, leaving 5 bases not matched to a gene. The CDR3 length is 13 residues. This CDR3 is CASSSRREGEQYF. The CDR3 region has the DNA TGTGCCAGCAGCTCTCGCCGGGAGGGCGAGCAGTACTTC.

A word on this clone: The sample contains more than one DNA sequence encoding this CDR3. V and J are TRBV10-1 and TRBJ2-3; no clear D. The germline V gene encodes CDR1 WNHNN and CDR2 SYGVQD (reference sequence). Deletions cut 3 bases from V and 4 bases from J, with 8 bases between. The CDR3 has 13 residues. Here the CDR3 DNA reads TGCGCCAGCAGTGACGGCGTCCCAGATACGCAGTATTTT. This codes for CASSDGVPDTQYF.

V usage is TRBV7-3 and J usage is TRBJ2-3; TRBD2 agrees at 14 bases. This CDR3 has 15 amino acids. The trim removed 4 bases at V and 8 bases at J, leaving 5 bases unmatched. Germline-derived CDR1 and CDR2 are SGHTA and FQGTGA. The chain's CDR3 is CASSSHGTSGGTQYF. The DNA for the CDR3 is TGTGCCAGCAGCTCCCACGGGACTAGCGGGGGTACGCAGTATTTT.

CDR3 residues: CASRVSGPWVYEQYF. The CDR3, as DNA: TGCGCCAGCAGAGTTAGCGGCCCATGGGTCTACGAGCAGTACTTC. This sequence joins TRBV10-2 and TRBJ2-7; possibly TRBD2 for D (6 bases). Trimming took off 6 bases at V and 3 bases at J, with 18 bases between the two ends. Germline CDR1 and CDR2: WSHSY and SAAADI. The CDR3 contains 15 residues.

Regarding this clone: Other DNA sequences in the sample encode the same CDR3. The chain has TRBV5-1 and TRBJ2-5; a weak D match, TRBD1 (6 bases). The CDR3 is made up of 14 amino acids. Germline V gene data show CDR1 as SGHRS and CDR2 as YFSETQ. Trimming left V 0 bases short and J 5 bases short, with 11 bases between. The CDR3 coding sequence is TGCGCCAGCAGCTTGGACAGGGAAGGGGAGACCCAGTACTTC. It encodes CASSLDREGETQYF.

The chain joins TRBV7-9 to TRBJ1-1, with D perhaps matching TRBD1 (6 bases). The ends were cut back, 4 bases at V and 5 bases at J, with 14 bases in the middle. The germline V gene encodes CDR1 SEHNR and CDR2 FQNEAQ (reference sequence). This CDR3 region has 14 residues. CDR3 bases: TGTGCCAGCAGCTCACAGGGCGGGATAACTGAAGCTTTCTTT. Translated: CASSSQGGITEAFF.

CDR3 loop: CASSTWGQGGLEQYF. CDR3 nucleotides: TGTGCCAGTAGTACCTGGGGGCAGGGAGGTCTCGAGCAGTACTTC. J is TRBJ2-7 and V is TRBV19; D possibly uses TRBD1 or TRBD2 (6 bases each). Germline-derived CDR1 and CDR2 are LNHDA and SQIVND (reference sequence). The CDR3 length is 15 residues. V shed 4 bases and J shed 6 bases, with 19 bases lying between them.

The chain recombines TRBV5-4 with TRBJ2-1; TRBD1 agrees at 8 bases. Germline V gene data show CDR1 as SGHNT and CDR2 as YYREEE (reference sequence). The V gene end was trimmed by 3 bases and the J gene end by 5 bases; junction bases not matched to a gene: 1. CDR3 length: 13 amino acids. For the CDR3, the DNA is TGTGCCAGCAGCTCGACAGGGGACAATGAGCAGTTCTTC. Its protein is CASSSTGDNEQFF.

J is TRBJ2-2 and V is TRBV4-3, with TRBD1 identical over 12 bases. CDR1 and CDR2 (germline): LGHNA, YSLEER. V dropped 4 bases and J dropped 5; count of bases not matched to a gene: 5. The CDR3 consists of 16 residues. The CDR3 DNA sequence: TGCGCCAGCAGCCCGGGACAGGGGGCAGGTACCGGGGAGCTGTTTTTT. It specifies CASSPGQGAGTGELFF.

The chain is built from TRBV13 and TRBJ2-1; 9 nucleotides agree with TRBD2. With 6 bases clipped from V and 7 bases from J, the junction kept 10 bases outside the gene matches. The germline V gene encodes CDR1 PRHDT and CDR2 FYEKMQ (reference sequence). This CDR3 contains 15 residues. CDR3 amino acids: CASSFTSGQGNEQFF. For the CDR3, the DNA is TGTGCCAGCAGTTTTACTAGCGGGCAGGGAAATGAGCAGTTCTTC.

The CDR3 DNA is TGTGCCAGCGGACAGGGGGCTTACGAGCAGTACTTC. It yields the protein CASGQGAYEQYF. The chain carries TRBV2 and TRBJ2-7; 11 bases align to TRBD1. The V gene's germline CDR1 is SNHLY and CDR2 FYNNEI. The CDR3 contains 12 residues. V gave up 8 bases and J gave up 4 bases; unmatched junction bases: 1.

DNA for the CDR3: TGTGCCAGCAGTTTAAAGGGGTCACCCCTCCACTTT. Its protein product is CASSLKGSPLHF. This chain joins TRBV28 and TRBJ1-6, with D perhaps matching TRBD1 (5 bases). The CDR3 totals 12 residues. Trimming stripped 2 bases from V and 10 bases from J, with 6 bases between. Germline-derived CDR1 and CDR2 are MDHEN and SYDVKM.

The V gene is TRBV5-1, the J gene TRBJ2-1, with 11 bases aligning to TRBD1. From germline, CDR1 is SGHRS and CDR2 YFSETQ. The CDR3 has 15 residues. The V gene end was trimmed by 4 bases and the J gene end by 6 bases; junction bases not matched to a gene: 6. The CDR3 DNA reads as TGCGCCAGCAGCCTCGAGGACAGGGGGCTCAATGAGCAGTTCTTC. It specifies CASSLEDRGLNEQFF.